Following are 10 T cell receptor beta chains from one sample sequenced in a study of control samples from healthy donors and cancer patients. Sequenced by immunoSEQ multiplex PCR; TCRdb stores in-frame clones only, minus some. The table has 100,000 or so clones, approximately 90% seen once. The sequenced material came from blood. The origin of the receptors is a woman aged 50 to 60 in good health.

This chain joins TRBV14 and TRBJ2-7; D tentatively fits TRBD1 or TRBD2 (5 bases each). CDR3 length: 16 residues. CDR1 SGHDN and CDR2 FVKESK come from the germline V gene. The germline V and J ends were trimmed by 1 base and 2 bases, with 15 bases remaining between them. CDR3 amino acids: CASSQGSGLETYEQYF. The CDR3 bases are TGTGCCAGCAGCCAAGGGTCGGGGCTCGAAACCTACGAGCAGTACTTC. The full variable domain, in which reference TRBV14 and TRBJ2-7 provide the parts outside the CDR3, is EAGVTQFPSHSVIEKGQTVTLRCDPISGHDNLYWYRRVMGKEIKFLLHFVKESKQDESGMPNNRFLAERTGGTYSTLKVQPAELEDSGVYFCASSQGSGLETYEQYFGPGTRLTVT.

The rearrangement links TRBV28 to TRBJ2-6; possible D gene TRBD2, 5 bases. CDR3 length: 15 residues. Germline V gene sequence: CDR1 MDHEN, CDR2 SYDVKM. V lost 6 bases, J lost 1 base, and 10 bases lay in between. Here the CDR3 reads CASRHGNSGANVLTF. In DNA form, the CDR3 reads TGTGCCAGCAGGCACGGGAATTCTGGGGCCAACGTCCTGACTTTC.

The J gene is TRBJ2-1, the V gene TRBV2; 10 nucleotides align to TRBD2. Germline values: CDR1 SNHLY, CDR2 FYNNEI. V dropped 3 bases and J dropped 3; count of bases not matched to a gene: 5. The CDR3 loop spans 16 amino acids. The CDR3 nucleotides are TGTGCCAGCAGTGAGTTGGGGACTAGCGTCTACAATGAGCAGTTCTTC. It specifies CASSELGTSVYNEQFF.

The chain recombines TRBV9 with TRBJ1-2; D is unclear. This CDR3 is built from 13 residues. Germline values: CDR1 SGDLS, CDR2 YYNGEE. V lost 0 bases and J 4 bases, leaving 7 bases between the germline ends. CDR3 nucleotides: TGTGCCAGCAGCGTAGGGGATAGCTATGGCTACACCTTC. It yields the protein CASSVGDSYGYTF.

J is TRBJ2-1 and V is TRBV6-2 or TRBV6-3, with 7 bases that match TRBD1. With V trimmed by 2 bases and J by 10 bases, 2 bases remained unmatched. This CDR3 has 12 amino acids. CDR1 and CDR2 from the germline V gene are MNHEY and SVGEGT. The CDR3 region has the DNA TGTGCCAGCAGTTACGACAGGGCCGAGCAGTTCTTC. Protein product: CASSYDRAEQFF.

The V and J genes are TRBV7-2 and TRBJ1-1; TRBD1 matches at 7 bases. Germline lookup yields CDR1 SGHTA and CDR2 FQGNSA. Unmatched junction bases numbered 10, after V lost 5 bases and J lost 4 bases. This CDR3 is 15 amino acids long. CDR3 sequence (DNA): TGTGCCAGCAGCCCACAGGGGATCGGAGGCACTGAAGCTTTCTTT. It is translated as CASSPQGIGGTEAFF.

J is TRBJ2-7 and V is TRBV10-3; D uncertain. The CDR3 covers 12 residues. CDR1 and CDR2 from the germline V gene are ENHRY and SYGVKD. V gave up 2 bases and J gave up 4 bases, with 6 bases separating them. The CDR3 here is CAISERRYEQYF. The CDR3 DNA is TGTGCCATCAGTGAGCGCAGATACGAGCAGTACTTC.

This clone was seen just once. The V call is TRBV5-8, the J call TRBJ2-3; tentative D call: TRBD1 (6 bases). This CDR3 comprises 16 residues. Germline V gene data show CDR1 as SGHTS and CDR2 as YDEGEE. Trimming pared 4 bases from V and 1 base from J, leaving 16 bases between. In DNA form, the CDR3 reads TGTGCCAGCAGCCGACGGGGCAGGGGAGGCACAGATACGCAGTATTTT. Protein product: CASSRRGRGGTDTQYF.

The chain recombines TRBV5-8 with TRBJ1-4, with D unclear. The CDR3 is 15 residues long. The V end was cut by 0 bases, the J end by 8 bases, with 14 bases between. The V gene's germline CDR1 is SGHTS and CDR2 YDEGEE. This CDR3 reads CASSLEVGSGEKLFF. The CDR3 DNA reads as TGTGCCAGCAGCTTGGAGGTCGGCTCGGGGGAAAAACTGTTTTTT.

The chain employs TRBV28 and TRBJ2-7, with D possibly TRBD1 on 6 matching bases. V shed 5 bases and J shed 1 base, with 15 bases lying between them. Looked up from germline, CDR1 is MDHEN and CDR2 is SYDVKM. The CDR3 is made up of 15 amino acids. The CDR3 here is CASSPPGQGSYEQYF. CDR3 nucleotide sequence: TGTGCCAGCAGTCCCCCCGGGCAGGGGTCCTACGAGCAGTACTTC.